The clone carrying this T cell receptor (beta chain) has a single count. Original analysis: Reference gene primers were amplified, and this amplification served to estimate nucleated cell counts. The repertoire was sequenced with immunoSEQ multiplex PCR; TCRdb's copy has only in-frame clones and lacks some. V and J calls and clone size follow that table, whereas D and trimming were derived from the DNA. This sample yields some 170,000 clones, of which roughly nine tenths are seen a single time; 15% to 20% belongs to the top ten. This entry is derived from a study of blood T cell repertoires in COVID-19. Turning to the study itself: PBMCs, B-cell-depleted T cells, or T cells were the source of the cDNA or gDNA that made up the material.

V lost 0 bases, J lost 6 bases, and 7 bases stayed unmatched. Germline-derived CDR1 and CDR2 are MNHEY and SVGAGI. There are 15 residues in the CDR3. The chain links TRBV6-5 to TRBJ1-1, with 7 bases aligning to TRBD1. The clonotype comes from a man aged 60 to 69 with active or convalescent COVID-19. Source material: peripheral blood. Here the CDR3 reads CASSYSGGRGSEAFF. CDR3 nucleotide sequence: TGTGCCAGCAGTTACTCAGGGGGCCGGGGTTCTGAAGCTTTCTTT.